Listed below are T cell receptor beta chains from one sample, sequenced in a study of radiation and T cells in renal cell carcinoma. Method: immunoSEQ multiplex PCR; TCRdb's copy keeps in-frame clones and lacks some. The sample shows approximately 110,000 clones, around 83% of them seen only once. The specimen was blood, collected from a patient whose treatment included radiotherapy and nephrectomy. These receptors all come from an older woman with renal cell carcinoma. Both conserved end residues are part of each CDR3. D genes are given only for firm matches. Clone size appears in some rows only: once, few, many, or a class for an expanded clone.

v_gene	j_gene	d_gene	abundance	CDR3aa
TRBV11-2	TRBJ1-1	NA	NA	CASSSFLGQGKVPEAFF
TRBV5-1	TRBJ2-5	TRBD2	NA	CASSLALAGGETQYF
TRBV10-1	TRBJ2-7	TRBD1	NA	CATGQGGEQYF
TRBV28	TRBJ2-3	NA	NA	CASSNEDTQYF
TRBV9	TRBJ1-6	NA	NA	CASSVEPGVDSPLHF
TRBV30	TRBJ2-1	TRBD2	NA	CAWSGTSGGQFF
TRBV27	TRBJ1-6	NA	once	CASSPGRANSPLHF
TRBV11-2	TRBJ2-7	NA	NA	CASSLDLRDEQYF
TRBV9	TRBJ2-2	NA	NA	CASSDEGSGELFF
TRBV11-3	TRBJ1-1	NA	NA	CASSLGGRGTEAFF
TRBV7-2	TRBJ2-1	TRBD1	NA	CASSTVQGANEQFF
TRBV7-6	TRBJ2-5	NA	NA	CASSSALSWTQYF
TRBV5-6	TRBJ1-4	NA	NA	CASSLGPGETNEKLFF
TRBV30	TRBJ1-2	NA	NA	CAFQIIYGYTF
TRBV5-1	TRBJ1-1	NA	NA	CASSEGYTEAFF
TRBV29-1	TRBJ2-7	NA	NA	CSIRTVSYEQYF
TRBV2	TRBJ2-7	TRBD2	NA	CASSDVLAGGRYEQYF
TRBV5-8	TRBJ2-7	TRBD1	once	CASSPVGTGYEQYF
TRBV4-1	TRBJ1-2	NA	few	CASSPKFLIADTNYGYTF
TRBV28	TRBJ2-6	NA	NA	CASSLPGDLKANVLTF
TRBV29-1	TRBJ2-7	NA	NA	CSALERKGVYEQYF
TRBV4-1	TRBJ2-3	TRBD2	NA	CASSQPTKRGSTDTQYF
TRBV7-2	TRBJ2-5	TRBD2	NA	CASSLDQLAGAQETQYF
TRBV4-1	TRBJ1-1	NA	NA	CASSQIGEGTEAFF
TRBV5-1	TRBJ1-1	TRBD1	NA	CASADTGDSEAFF
TRBV7-9	TRBJ1-1	NA	NA	CASSNPTGSPGENTEAFF
TRBV14	TRBJ1-3	NA	once	CASSPPFGAHSGNTIYF
TRBV11-2	TRBJ1-5	NA	NA	CASSLDRWGTQPQHF
TRBV5-1	TRBJ2-1	TRBD2	NA	CASRLSGEHGEQFF
TRBV21-1	TRBJ2-2	NA	NA	CASSKATSGSTNTGELFF